This TCR beta chain was recovered during a study of blood T cell repertoires in COVID-19. TCRdb's copy holds only in-frame clones and misses some; the assay was immunoSEQ multiplex PCR. The sample includes some 300,000 clones, 89% of them seen just once. V lost 3 bases to trimming and J lost 3 bases; unmatched junction nucleotides: 1. Per germline, CDR1 KGHSH and CDR2 LQKENI. The CDR3 totals 13 residues. This receptor was identified in a woman aged 45-65 years who had been exposed to COVID-19. This chain connects TRBV18 to TRBJ2-7; 8 bases align to TRBD2. Sequencing was done on a sample of PBMCs or T cells enriched from blood (not recorded which). The CDR3 DNA sequence: TGTGCCAGCTCACCGGGACTAGACTACGAGCAGTACTTC. Amino acids: CASSPGLDYEQYF.